This record covers a single T cell receptor beta chain. The V and J ends lost 3 bases and 0 bases, in that order; junction bases with no gene match: 4. Per the germline V gene, CDR1 is MGHRA and CDR2 is YSYEKL. The CDR3 contains 15 residues. This sample stems from a study of tumor-infiltrating lymphocytes in primary liver carcinoma. Study at large: Lesions, classed as T1-T3 N0M0, spanned roughly 4 to 10 cm across.

TCR beta cDNA was reverse-transcribed from approximately 0.45 ug of total RNA. The reaction used a constant-region primer and ProtoScript II reverse transcriptase. Employing slightly modified ARM-PCR, three nested multiplex PCR rounds were run, and these gave rise to the TCR beta libraries. Primers for the first two PCR rounds were TRBV1-TRBV30 forward primers and a C-beta reverse primer (around 10 cycles per round). A single record per CDR3 protein comes from TCRdb applying MiXCR to the multiplex PCR reads. The sample has about 32,000 distinct CDR3 sequences; roughly 80% are singletons. From about 20-30 mg of unsorted bulk tissue, DNA and RNA were co-extracted together. Patients diagnosed with primary liver carcinoma received treatment through surgical resection. No treatment had been given to the patients, who were chronically infected with HBV.

The specimen was liver tumor tissue from sampling region 4. As to subset: tumor region T4, right-lateral pole. The chain links TRBV4-1 to TRBJ2-5, with 7 bases matching TRBD1. The sequence derives from a man aged 40-49 years with primary liver carcinoma and hepatitis B virus infection. The CDR3 is CASSHMGQNQETQYF. CDR3 bases: TGCGCCAGCAGCCACATGGGACAGAACCAAGAGACCCAGTACTTC.